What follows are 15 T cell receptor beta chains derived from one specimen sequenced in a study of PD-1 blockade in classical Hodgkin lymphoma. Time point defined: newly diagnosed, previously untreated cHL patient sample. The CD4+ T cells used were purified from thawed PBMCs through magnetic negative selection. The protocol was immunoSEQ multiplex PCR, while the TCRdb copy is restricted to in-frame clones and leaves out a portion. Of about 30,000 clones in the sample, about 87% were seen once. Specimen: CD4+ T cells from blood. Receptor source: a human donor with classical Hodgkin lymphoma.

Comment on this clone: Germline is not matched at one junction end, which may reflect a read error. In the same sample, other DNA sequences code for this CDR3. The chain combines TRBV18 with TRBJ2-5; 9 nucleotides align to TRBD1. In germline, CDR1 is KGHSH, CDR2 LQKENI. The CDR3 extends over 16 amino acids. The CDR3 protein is CASSLQVGTGRETQYF. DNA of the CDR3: TGTGCTAGCTCCCTCCAGGTCGGGACAGGGAGGGAGACCCAGTACTTC.

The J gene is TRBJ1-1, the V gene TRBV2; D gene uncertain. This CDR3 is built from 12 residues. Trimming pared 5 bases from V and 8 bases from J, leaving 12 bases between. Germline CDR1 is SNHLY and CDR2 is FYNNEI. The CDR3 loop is CASSPSGREAFF. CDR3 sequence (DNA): TGTGCCAGCAGTCCTTCAGGTCGGGAAGCTTTCTTT.

The CDR3 DNA sequence: TGCAGCGTTGATGCAGGGGCAAACACCGGGGAGCTGTTTTTT. Protein product: CSVDAGANTGELFF. This chain uses TRBV29-1 with TRBJ2-2, with D maybe TRBD1 (6 bases). V shed 3 bases and J shed 2 bases, with 10 bases lying between them. This CDR3 region has 14 residues. Germline CDR1 is SQVTM and CDR2 is ANQGSEA.

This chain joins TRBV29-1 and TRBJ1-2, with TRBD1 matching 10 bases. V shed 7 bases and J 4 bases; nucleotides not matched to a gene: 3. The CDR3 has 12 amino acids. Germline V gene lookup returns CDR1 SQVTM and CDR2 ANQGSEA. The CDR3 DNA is TGCAGCGCGGGACAGGGGACCTATGGCTACACCTTC. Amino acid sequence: CSAGQGTYGYTF.

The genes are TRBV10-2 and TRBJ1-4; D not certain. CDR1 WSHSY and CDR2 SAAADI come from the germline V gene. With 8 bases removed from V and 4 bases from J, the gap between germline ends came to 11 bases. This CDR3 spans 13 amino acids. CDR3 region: CASGAADNEKLFF. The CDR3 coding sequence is TGCGCCAGCGGTGCGGCTGATAATGAAAAACTGTTTTTT.

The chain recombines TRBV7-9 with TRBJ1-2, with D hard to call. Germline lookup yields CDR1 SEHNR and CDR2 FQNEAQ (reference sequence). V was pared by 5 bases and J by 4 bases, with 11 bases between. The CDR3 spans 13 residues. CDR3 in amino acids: CASSLQPPYGYTF. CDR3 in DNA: TGTGCCAGCAGCCTCCAGCCACCCTATGGCTACACCTTC.

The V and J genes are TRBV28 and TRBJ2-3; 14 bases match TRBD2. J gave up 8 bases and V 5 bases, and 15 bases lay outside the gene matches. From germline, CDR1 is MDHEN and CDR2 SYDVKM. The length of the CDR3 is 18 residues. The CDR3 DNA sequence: TGTGCCAGCAGTCCCGCGGACGGGACTAGCGGGAGATTGAGTACGCAGTATTTT. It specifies CASSPADGTSGRLSTQYF.

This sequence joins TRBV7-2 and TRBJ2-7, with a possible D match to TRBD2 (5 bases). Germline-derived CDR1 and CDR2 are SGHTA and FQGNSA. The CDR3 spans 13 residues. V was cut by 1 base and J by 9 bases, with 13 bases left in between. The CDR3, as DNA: TGTGCCAGCAGCTTAGGGGCCGGGGTAGTGCAGTACTTC. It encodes CASSLGAGVVQYF. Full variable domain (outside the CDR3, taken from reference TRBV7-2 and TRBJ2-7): GAGVSQSPSNKVTEKGKDVELRCDPISGHTALYWYRQSLGQGLEFLIYFQGNSAPDKSGLPSDRFSAERTGGSVSTLTIQRTQQEDSAVYLCASSLGAGVVQYFGPGTRLTVT.

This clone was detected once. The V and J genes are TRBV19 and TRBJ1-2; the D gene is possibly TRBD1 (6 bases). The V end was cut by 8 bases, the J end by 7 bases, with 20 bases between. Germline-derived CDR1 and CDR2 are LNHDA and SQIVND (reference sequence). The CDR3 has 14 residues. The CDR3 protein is CASQLSGTIGGYTF. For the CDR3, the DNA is TGTGCCAGTCAACTGTCCGGGACAATCGGTGGCTACACCTTC.

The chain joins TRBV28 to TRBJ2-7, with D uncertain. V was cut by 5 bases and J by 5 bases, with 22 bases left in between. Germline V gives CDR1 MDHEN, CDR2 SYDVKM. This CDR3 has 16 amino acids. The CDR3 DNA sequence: TGTGCCAGCAGTCCCCCCGGAACTGTTAAGCCCAACGAGCAGTACTTC. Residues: CASSPPGTVKPNEQYF.

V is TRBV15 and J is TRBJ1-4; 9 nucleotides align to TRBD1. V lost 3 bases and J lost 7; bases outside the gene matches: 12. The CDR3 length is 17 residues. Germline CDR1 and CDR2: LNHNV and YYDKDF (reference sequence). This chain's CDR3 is CATSRGGQGLRTEKLFF. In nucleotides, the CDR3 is TGTGCCACCAGCAGGGGGGGACAGGGTTTAAGGACTGAAAAACTGTTTTTT. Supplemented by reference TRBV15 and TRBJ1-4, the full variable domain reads DAMVIQNPRYQVTQFGKPVTLSCSQTLNHNVMYWYQQKSSQAPKLLFHYYDKDFNNEADTPDNFQSRRPNTSFCFLDIRSPGLGDTAMYLCATSRGGQGLRTEKLFFGSGTQLSVL.

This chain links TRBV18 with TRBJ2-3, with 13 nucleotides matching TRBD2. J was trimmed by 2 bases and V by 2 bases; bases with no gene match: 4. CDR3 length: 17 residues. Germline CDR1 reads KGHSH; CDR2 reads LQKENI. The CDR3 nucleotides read TGTGCCAGCTCACCAGCGGGACTAGCGGGACCCACAGATACGCAGTATTTT. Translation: CASSPAGLAGPTDTQYF.

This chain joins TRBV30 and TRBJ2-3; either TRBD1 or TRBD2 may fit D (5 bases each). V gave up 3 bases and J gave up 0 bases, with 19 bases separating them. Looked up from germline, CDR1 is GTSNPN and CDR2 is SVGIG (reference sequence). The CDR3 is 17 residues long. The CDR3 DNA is TGTGCCTGGAGCCTAGCAGGGTCGCGGACTAGCACAGATACGCAGTATTTT. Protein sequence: CAWSLAGSRTSTDTQYF.

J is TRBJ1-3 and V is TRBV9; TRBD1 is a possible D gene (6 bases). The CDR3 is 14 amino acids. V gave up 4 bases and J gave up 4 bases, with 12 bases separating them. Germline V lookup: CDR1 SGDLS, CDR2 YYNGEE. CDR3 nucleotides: TGTGCCAGCAGCATTACAGGGCTAGGAAACACCATATATTTT. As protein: CASSITGLGNTIYF.

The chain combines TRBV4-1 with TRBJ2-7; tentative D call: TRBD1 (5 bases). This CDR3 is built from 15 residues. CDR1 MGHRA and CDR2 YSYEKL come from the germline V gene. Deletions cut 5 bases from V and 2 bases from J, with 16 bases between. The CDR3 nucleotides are TGCGCCAGCAGCAGCTTACTCCAGGGCACCTACGAGCAGTACGTC. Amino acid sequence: CASSSLLQGTYEQYV.